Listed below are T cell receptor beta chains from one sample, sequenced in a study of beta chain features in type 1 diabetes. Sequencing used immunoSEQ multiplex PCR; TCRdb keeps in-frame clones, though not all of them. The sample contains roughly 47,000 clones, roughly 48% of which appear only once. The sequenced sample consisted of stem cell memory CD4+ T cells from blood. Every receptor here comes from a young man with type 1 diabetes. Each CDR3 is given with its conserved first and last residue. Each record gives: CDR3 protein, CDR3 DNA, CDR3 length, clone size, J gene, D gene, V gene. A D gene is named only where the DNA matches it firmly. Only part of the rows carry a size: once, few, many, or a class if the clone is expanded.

CDR3aa: CATSASGTAYEQYF
CDR3nt: TGTGCCACCAGCGCCTCCGGGACAGCCTACGAGCAGTACTTC
len: 14
abundance: .
j_gene: TRBJ2-7
d_gene: TRBD1
v_gene: TRBV15

CDR3aa: CASVSGEGGNNEQFF
CDR3nt: TGTGCCAGCGTAAGCGGGGAGGGGGGGAACAATGAGCAGTTCTTC
len: 15
abundance: few
j_gene: TRBJ2-1
d_gene: .
v_gene: TRBV6-1

CDR3aa: CASAGTGINTEAFF
CDR3nt: TGTGCCAGTGCCGGGACAGGGATAAACACTGAAGCTTTCTTT
len: 14
abundance: once
j_gene: TRBJ1-1
d_gene: TRBD1
v_gene: TRBV19

CDR3aa: CASSLRQTYEQYF
CDR3nt: TGTGCCAGCTCACTGCGACAGACCTACGAGCAGTACTTC
len: 13
abundance: .
j_gene: TRBJ2-7
d_gene: .
v_gene: TRBV18

CDR3aa: CASSATLNIQYF
CDR3nt: TGTGCCAGCAGTGCCACTTTAAACATTCAGTACTTC
len: 12
abundance: .
j_gene: TRBJ2-4
d_gene: .
v_gene: TRBV25-1

CDR3aa: CASSSGQNYYEQYF
CDR3nt: TGTGCCAGCAGTTCAGGACAGAACTACTACGAGCAGTACTTC
len: 14
abundance: few
j_gene: TRBJ2-7
d_gene: .
v_gene: TRBV28

CDR3aa: CASSQDWGLEQFF
CDR3nt: TGCGCCAGCAGCCAAGATTGGGGCCTGGAGCAGTTCTTC
len: 13
abundance: few
j_gene: TRBJ2-1
d_gene: .
v_gene: TRBV4-3

CDR3aa: CASSLGPDRGNQPQHF
CDR3nt: TGTGCCAGCAGCTTAGGGCCCGACAGGGGCAATCAGCCCCAGCATTTT
len: 16
abundance: .
j_gene: TRBJ1-5
d_gene: TRBD1
v_gene: TRBV7-2

CDR3aa: CASSLRQASTDTQYF
CDR3nt: TGTGCCAGCAGCTTGCGACAGGCTAGCACAGATACGCAGTATTTT
len: 15
abundance: .
j_gene: TRBJ2-3
d_gene: .
v_gene: TRBV7-2

CDR3aa: CASSHSNSAGGPFQETQYF
CDR3nt: TGCGCCAGCAGCCATTCTAATTCTGCGGGAGGGCCGTTCCAAGAGACCCAGTACTTC
len: 19
abundance: .
j_gene: TRBJ2-5
d_gene: TRBD2
v_gene: TRBV4-1

CDR3aa: CASSLASSPGTDTQYF
CDR3nt: TGCGCCAGCAGCTTGGCCTCGAGTCCGGGGACAGATACGCAGTATTTT
len: 16
abundance: few
j_gene: TRBJ2-3
d_gene: .
v_gene: TRBV5-1

CDR3aa: CASSLWRGGTDTQYF
CDR3nt: TGTGCCAGCAGCTTATGGCGGGGCGGCACAGATACGCAGTATTTT
len: 15
abundance: few
j_gene: TRBJ2-3
d_gene: .
v_gene: TRBV7-9

CDR3aa: CASSYKGGAGYEQYF
CDR3nt: TGTGCCAGCAGCTATAAGGGGGGAGCGGGGTACGAGCAGTACTTC
len: 15
abundance: .
j_gene: TRBJ2-7
d_gene: .
v_gene: TRBV7-3

CDR3aa: CASSLPGQAYNEQFF
CDR3nt: TGTGCCAGCAGCTTGCCAGGACAGGCTTACAATGAGCAGTTCTTC
len: 15
abundance: .
j_gene: TRBJ2-1
d_gene: TRBD1
v_gene: TRBV7-2

CDR3aa: CASSPGQNTEAFF
CDR3nt: TGTGCCAGCAGCCCCGGACAGAACACTGAAGCTTTCTTT
len: 13
abundance: few
j_gene: TRBJ1-1
d_gene: .
v_gene: TRBV7-2

CDR3aa: CASSLIRGEQYF
CDR3nt: TGTGCCAGCAGCTTAATTAGGGGCGAGCAGTACTTC
len: 12
abundance: .
j_gene: TRBJ2-7
d_gene: .
v_gene: TRBV7-9

CDR3aa: CAWSPRTPGLNEQFF
CDR3nt: TGTGCCTGGAGTCCTAGGACTCCCGGTCTGAATGAGCAGTTCTTC
len: 15
abundance: few
j_gene: TRBJ2-1
d_gene: .
v_gene: TRBV30

CDR3aa: CASSVAQGPPDSPLHF
CDR3nt: TGTGCCAGCAGCGTAGCCCAGGGGCCACCTGATTCACCCCTCCACTTT
len: 16
abundance: .
j_gene: TRBJ1-6
d_gene: .
v_gene: TRBV9

CDR3aa: CASSANLWANEQFF
CDR3nt: TGTGCCAGCAGCGCTAACCTCTGGGCCAATGAGCAGTTCTTC
len: 14
abundance: .
j_gene: TRBJ2-1
d_gene: .
v_gene: TRBV9